This T cell receptor (beta chain) is from a study of cytomegalovirus exposure and HLA in healthy donors. The germline V gene encodes CDR1 WSHSY and CDR2 SAAADI. The CDR3 is 14 amino acids. Trimming stripped 8 bases from V and 5 bases from J, with 15 bases between. TCRdb's copy holds only in-frame clones and misses some; the assay was immunoSEQ multiplex PCR. This sample has approximately 70,000 clones, with 90% to 95% found just once. The receptor's source is a woman aged 18-29 years in good health and CMV-seronegative. Material for sequencing was PBMCs. The chain uses TRBV10-2 and TRBJ2-2; D is uncertain. The CDR3 loop reads CASCRPYETGELFF. The CDR3 DNA reads TGCGCCAGCTGCCGCCCCTATGAGACCGGGGAGCTGTTTTTT.